Listed below are T cell receptor beta chains from one sample, sequenced in a study of yellow fever vaccine responses in identical twins. MiXCR was run by TCRdb on the RT-PCR reads, yielding one entry per CDR3 protein. Of 20,000 to 25,000 distinct CDR3 sequences listed, 77% are singletons. The sample was T cells from blood (PBMCs), unsorted or a sorted subset (not recorded which), taken before or after yellow fever vaccination (not recorded which). The receptors stem from a woman under 30 who received the yellow fever vaccine. CDR3s include the opening cysteine and the closing phenylalanine or tryptophan. The D gene is left open where the match is weak. Expanded clones are given a class, and other clones once, few, many or no size at all.

TRBV2	.	once	TRBJ2-3	TGTGCCAGCAGTGGTTGGGAGCGGGATACGCAGTATTTT	CASSGWERDTQYF
TRBV20-1	TRBD1	.	TRBJ2-7	TGCAGTGCTAGAGGACAGGGAATCGAGCAGTACTTC	CSARGQGIEQYF
TRBV5-1	.	.	TRBJ1-1	TGCGCCAGCAGCACCGGTTGGCTAGACACTGAAGCTTTCTTT	CASSTGWLDTEAFF
TRBV10-3	TRBD1	once	TRBJ1-4	TGTGCCATCAGTGAGTCGTCGGACAGGCGCTCCCTTAATGAAAAACTGTTTTTT	CAISESSDRRSLNEKLFF
TRBV6-1	.	.	TRBJ1-5	TGTGCCAGCAGAAGACATCGGAGCAATCAGCCCCAGCATTTT	CASRRHRSNQPQHF
TRBV29-1	.	.	TRBJ2-4	TGCAGCGTTGGCCGTAAGCAGGGCGACATTCAGTACTTC	CSVGRKQGDIQYF
TRBV18	TRBD1	few	TRBJ1-1	TGTGCCAGCTCACCTCCACGGACAGGGCCATACACTGAAGCTTTCTTT	CASSPPRTGPYTEAFF
TRBV29-1	.	.	TRBJ2-3	TGCAGCGTTGGTAGGCTAGCTCGTCTCCACACAGATACGCAGTATTTT	CSVGRLARLHTDTQYF
TRBV3-1	.	.	TRBJ1-5	TGTGCCAGCAGCCAAGCAGGGGGCAATCAGCCCCAGCATTTT	CASSQAGGNQPQHF
TRBV10-3	TRBD1	.	TRBJ2-3	TGTGCCATCAGTGAGGGACAGGGGGCAAGGGGAGATACGCAGTATTTT	CAISEGQGARGDTQYF
TRBV13	TRBD1	few	TRBJ2-2	TGTGCCAGCAGCACCCGGGACAGGGTTTTATCAAACACCGGGGAGCTGTTTTTT	CASSTRDRVLSNTGELFF
TRBV7-3	.	once	TRBJ2-1	TGTGCCAGCAGCTTAAGTTTTGGCTCCTACAATGAGCAGTTCTTC	CASSLSFGSYNEQFF
TRBV5-4	TRBD1	.	TRBJ2-4	TGTGCCAGCAGCTTGGAGGGACAGGGGGCACGGAGAAACATTCAGTACTTC	CASSLEGQGARRNIQYF
TRBV28	.	.	TRBJ1-1	TGTGCCAGCAGATGGGACGGCAAGAACACTGAAGCTTTCTTT	CASRWDGKNTEAFF
TRBV7-1	.	.	TRBJ2-5	TGTGCCAGCAGCGCGGCGCCGATGGGAATGGAGACCCAGTACTTC	CASSAAPMGMETQYF
TRBV12-3/TRBV12-4	.	few	TRBJ2-3	TGTGCCAGCAGTTATTTAGATACGCAGTATTTT	CASSYLDTQYF